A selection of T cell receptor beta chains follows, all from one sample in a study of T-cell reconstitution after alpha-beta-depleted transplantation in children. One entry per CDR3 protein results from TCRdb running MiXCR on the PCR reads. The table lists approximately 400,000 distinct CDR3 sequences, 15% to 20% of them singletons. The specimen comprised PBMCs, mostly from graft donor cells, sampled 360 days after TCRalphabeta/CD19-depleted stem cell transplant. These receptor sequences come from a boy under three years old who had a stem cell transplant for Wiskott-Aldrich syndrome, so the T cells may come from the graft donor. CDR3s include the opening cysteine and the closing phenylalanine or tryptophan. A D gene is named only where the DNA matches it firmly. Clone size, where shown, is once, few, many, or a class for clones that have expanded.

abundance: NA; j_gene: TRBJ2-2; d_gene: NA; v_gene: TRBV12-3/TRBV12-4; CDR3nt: TGTGCCAGCAGTTTAGCGTCGACTTGGAACACCGGGGAGCTGTTTTTT; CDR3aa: CASSLASTWNTGELFF
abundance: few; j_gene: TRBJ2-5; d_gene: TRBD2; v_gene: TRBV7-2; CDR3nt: TGTGCCAGCAGCTTAGTTCGAGCGGGAGGTTCAGAGACCCAGTACTTC; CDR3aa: CASSLVRAGGSETQYF
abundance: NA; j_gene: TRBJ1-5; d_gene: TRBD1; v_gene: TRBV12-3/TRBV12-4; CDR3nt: TGTGCCAGCAGTCCCGGACAGGGTAGGCAGCCCCAGCATTTT; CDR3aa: CASSPGQGRQPQHF
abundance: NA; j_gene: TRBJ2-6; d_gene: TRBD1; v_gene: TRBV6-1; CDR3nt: TGTGCCAGCAGTCGAATGGACAGGGGCCTCTCTGGGGCCAACGTCCTGACTTTC; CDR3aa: CASSRMDRGLSGANVLTF
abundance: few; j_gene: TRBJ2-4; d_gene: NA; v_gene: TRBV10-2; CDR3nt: TGCGCCAGCAGTGATCCGGTGAGGGCGGCCAAAAACATTCAGTACTTC; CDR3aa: CASSDPVRAAKNIQYF
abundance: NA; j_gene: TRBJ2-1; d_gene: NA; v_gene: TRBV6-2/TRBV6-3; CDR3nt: TGTGCCAGCAGTTACTCTGGGGACCCTTACAATGAGCAGTTCTTC; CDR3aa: CASSYSGDPYNEQFF
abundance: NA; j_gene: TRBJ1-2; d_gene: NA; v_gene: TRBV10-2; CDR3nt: TGCGCCAGCAGTGATCTATGGGCCGACTTAAACTATGGCTACACCTTC; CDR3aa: CASSDLWADLNYGYTF
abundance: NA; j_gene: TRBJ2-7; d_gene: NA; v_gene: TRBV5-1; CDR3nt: TGCGCCAGCAGTAATGGATTGGGCCTTCCCTACGAGCAGTACTTC; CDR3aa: CASSNGLGLPYEQYF
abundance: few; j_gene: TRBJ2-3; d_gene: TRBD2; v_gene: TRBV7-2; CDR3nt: TGTGCCAGCAGCTCAGGGGCGGGAGGGAGGACAGATACGCAGTATTTT; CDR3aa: CASSSGAGGRTDTQYF
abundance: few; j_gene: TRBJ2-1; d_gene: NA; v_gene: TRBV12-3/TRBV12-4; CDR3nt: TGTGCCAGCAGTCCCTGGCCGGGGTGGAGGGAGGTCAATGAGCAGTTCTTC; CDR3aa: CASSPWPGWREVNEQFF
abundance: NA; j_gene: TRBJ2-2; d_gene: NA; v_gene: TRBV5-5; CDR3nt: TGTGCCAGCAGCCGCTTGGGGGGTCAGGGCGGCACCGGGGAGCTGTTTTTT; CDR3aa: CASSRLGGQGGTGELFF
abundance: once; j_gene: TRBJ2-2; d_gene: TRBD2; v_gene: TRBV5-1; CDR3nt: TGCGCCAGCAGGTCGGGACTAACGAACACCGGGGAGCTGTTTTTT; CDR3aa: CASRSGLTNTGELFF
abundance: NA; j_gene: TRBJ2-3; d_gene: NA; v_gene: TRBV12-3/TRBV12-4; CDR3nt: TGTGCCAGCAGTCTCCATTCGGGTGGGGCACCCACAGATACGCAGTATTTT; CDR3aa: CASSLHSGGAPTDTQYF
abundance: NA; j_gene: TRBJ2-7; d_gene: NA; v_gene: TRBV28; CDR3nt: TGTGCCAGCAGCCTAGGGGGACGACGAAGCTCCTACGAGCAGTACTTC; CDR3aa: CASSLGGRRSSYEQYF
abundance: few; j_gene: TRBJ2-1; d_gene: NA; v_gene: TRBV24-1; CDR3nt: TGTGCCACCAGTGATAGTCGAAGCTCCTACAATGAGCAGTTCTTC; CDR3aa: CATSDSRSSYNEQFF
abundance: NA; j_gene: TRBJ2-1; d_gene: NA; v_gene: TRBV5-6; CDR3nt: TGTGCCAGCAGCCCGGTTCGAGCCGAGAATGAGCAGTTCTTC; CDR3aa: CASSPVRAENEQFF
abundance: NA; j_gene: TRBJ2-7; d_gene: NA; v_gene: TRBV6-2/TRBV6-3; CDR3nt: TGTGCCAGCAGTTACCGGGACGGCTTTTACGAGCAGTACTTC; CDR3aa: CASSYRDGFYEQYF
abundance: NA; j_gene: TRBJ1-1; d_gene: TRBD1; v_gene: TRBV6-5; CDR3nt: TGTGCCAGCAGTCGACAGGGGGAAGCTGAAGCTTTCTTT; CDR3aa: CASSRQGEAEAFF
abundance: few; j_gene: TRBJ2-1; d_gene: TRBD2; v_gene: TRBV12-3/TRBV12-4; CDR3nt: TGTGCCAGCACTGAAAGGGGAATAGCGGGGGTCTCCTACAATGAGCAGTTCTTC; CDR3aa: CASTERGIAGVSYNEQFF
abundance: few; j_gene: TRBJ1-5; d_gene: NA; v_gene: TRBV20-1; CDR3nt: TGCAGTGCTAGAGCTCAAGGGCAGCCCCAGCATTTT; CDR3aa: CSARAQGQPQHF
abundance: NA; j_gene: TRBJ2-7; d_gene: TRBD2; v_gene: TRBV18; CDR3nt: TGTGCCAGCTCGCAGACTAGCGGGAGGTACGAGCAGTACTTC; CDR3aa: CASSQTSGRYEQYF
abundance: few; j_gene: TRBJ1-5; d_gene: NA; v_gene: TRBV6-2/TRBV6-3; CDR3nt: TGTGCCAGCTTCTCGGGTGGCCATCAGCCCCAGCATTTT; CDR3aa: CASFSGGHQPQHF
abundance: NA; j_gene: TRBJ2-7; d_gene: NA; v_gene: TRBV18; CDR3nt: TGTGCCAGCTCACGGCGAGACGGGAGTCTGGACGAGCAGTACTTC; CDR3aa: CASSRRDGSLDEQYF
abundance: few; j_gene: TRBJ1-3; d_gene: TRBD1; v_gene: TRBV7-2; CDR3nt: TGTGCCAGCAGCTTGGTGACAGGGCTAAAATCTGGAAACACCATATATTTT; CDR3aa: CASSLVTGLKSGNTIYF
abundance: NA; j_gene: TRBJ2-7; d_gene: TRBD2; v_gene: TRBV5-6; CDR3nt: TGTGCCAGCAGCTGGGGACTAGCGGGCTACGAGCAGTACTTC; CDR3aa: CASSWGLAGYEQYF
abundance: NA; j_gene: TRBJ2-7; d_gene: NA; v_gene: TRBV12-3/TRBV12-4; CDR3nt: TGTGCCAGCAGTTCCCCTCAGGGACCCGAGCAGTACTTC; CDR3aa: CASSSPQGPEQYF
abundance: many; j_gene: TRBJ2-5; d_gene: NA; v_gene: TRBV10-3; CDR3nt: TGTGCCATCAGTCAACATCCCTCGGAGACCCAGTACTTC; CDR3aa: CAISQHPSETQYF
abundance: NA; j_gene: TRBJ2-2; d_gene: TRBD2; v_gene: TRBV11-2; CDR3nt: TGTGCCAGCAGCCAACTAGCGGGGGGGCTAAACACCGGGGAGCTGTTTTTT; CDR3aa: CASSQLAGGLNTGELFF
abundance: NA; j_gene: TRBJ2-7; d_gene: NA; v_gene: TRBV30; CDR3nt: TGTGCCTGGAGTGCGACACTGGCCTACGAGCAGTACTTC; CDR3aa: CAWSATLAYEQYF
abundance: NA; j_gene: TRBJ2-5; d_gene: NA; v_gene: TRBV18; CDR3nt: TGTGCCAGCTCACTTGACTCGTTCGAAGAGACCCAGTACTTC; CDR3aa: CASSLDSFEETQYF
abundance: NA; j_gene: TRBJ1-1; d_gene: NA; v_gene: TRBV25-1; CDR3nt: TGTGCCAGCAGTCCCCCGGGGGGAGGGGGCACTGAAGCTTTCTTT; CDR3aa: CASSPPGGGGTEAFF
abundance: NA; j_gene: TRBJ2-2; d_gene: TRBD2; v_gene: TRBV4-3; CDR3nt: TGCGCCAGCAGCCAGCTAGCGGGAGGGCCTAAGGACGGGGAGCTGTTTTTT; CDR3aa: CASSQLAGGPKDGELFF
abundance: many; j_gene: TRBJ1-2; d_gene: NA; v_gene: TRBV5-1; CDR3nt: TGCGCCAGCAGCTTGGAAGAGAGCAATGGCTACACCTTC; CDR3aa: CASSLEESNGYTF
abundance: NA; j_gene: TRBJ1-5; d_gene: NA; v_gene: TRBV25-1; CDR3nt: TGTGCCAGCAGTGGCGCGGGGGCCGGCAATCAGCCCCAGCATTTT; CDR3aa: CASSGAGAGNQPQHF
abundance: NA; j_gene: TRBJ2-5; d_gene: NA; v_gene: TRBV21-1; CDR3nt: TGTGCCAGCAGCAAAGGAAGGGTGCGAGAGACCCAGTACTTC; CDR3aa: CASSKGRVRETQYF
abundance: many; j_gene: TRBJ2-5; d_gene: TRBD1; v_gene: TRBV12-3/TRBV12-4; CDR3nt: TGTGCCAGCAGTTTTTGGGACAGACAAGAGACCCAGTACTTC; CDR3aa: CASSFWDRQETQYF
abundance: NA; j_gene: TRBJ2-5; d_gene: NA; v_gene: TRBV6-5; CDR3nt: TGTGCCAGCAGTTACGGTCCCGGACGCGGAGAGACCCAGTACTTC; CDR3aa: CASSYGPGRGETQYF
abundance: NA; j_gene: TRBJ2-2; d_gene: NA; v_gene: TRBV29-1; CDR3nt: TGCAGCGTTGCATGGGGGGCAGGGACCGGGGAGCTGTTTTTT; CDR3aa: CSVAWGAGTGELFF
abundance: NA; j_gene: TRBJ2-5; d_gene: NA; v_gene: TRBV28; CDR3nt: TGTGCCAGCAGTTCTCAAGACAGCTTCGCTAAGGAGACCCAGTACTTC; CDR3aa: CASSSQDSFAKETQYF
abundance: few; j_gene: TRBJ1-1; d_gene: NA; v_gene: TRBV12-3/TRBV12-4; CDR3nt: TGTGCCAGCACCCCCGTGGAGGGAAAAGCTTTCTTT; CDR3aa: CASTPVEGKAFF
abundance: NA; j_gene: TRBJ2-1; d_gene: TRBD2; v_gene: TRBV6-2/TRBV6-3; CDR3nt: TGTGCCAGCAGTCGACTAGCGGGAGCCTCGGATGAGCAGTTCTTC; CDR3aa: CASSRLAGASDEQFF
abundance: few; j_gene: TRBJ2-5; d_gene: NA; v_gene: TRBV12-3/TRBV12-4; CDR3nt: TGTGCCAGCAGTCAGCTAGGCCCAGGTATTGGGGAGACCCAGTACTTC; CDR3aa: CASSQLGPGIGETQYF
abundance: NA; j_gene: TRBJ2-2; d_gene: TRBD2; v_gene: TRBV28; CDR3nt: TGTGCCAGCAGTCTTGCCTACGGACTAGCGGGGGGACGCACCGGGGAGCTGTTTTTT; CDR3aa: CASSLAYGLAGGRTGELFF
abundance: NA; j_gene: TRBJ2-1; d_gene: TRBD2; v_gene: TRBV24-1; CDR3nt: TGTGCCACCAGTGACCCGAGGACTAGCCCAACCAATGAGCAGTTCTTC; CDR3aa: CATSDPRTSPTNEQFF
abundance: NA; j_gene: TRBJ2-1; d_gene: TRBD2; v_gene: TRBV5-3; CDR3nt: TGCGCCAGAAGCCATGCGCCGGGACTAGCGGGAGTAAAGGGCTACAATGAGCAGTTCTTC; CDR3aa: CARSHAPGLAGVKGYNEQFF
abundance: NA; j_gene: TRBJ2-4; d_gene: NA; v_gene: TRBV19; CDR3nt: TGTGCCAGTAGTATAAGAGAATTGGGGAACATTCAGTACTTC; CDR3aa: CASSIRELGNIQYF
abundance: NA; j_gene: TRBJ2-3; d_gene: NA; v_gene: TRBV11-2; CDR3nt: TGTGCCAGCAGCTTGAGACGGCTACGCACAGATACGCAGTATTTT; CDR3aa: CASSLRRLRTDTQYF